This TCR beta chain comes out of a study of OX40 agonist ivuxolimab in advanced cancers. For the study in its entirety: Ivuxolimab was an agonistic, fully human IgG2 monoclonal antibody directed against OX40 (CD134), a costimulatory receptor. Intravenous ivuxolimab was administered to patients every 2 weeks at six dose levels: 0.01, 0.1, 0.3, 1.5, 3 and 10 mg/kg. Of the roughly 51 patients in dose escalation, about 20 had hepatocellular carcinoma, about 15 had melanoma, 9 had renal cell carcinoma and 9 had head and neck cancer. The dose-escalation cohort was roughly 80% male with a mean age of about 58 years, ranging from about 23 to 85. Prior anti-PD-1, anti-PD-L1 or anti-CTLA-4 therapy was permitted, and less than 45% of dose-escalation patients had received checkpoint inhibitors. Partial responses were achieved by three dose-escalation patients, of whom one had hepatocellular carcinoma and two had cutaneous melanoma. Peripheral TCRbeta sequencing was intended to test whether TCR sequence diversity was altered and clonal T-cell expansion was caused by ivuxolimab. The paper describes the monotherapy dose-escalation part (N = 52 patients) of the phase I trial of ivuxolimab.

Overall study results and their limits: Low levels of normalized T-cell clonal expansion were also seen in some patients who did not respond. In the 0.1-3.0 mg/kg groups, partial responders were among the patients with the lowest normalized peripheral clonal expansion, particularly in CD8+ T cells. Clonal expansion of both CD4+ and CD8+ blood T cells was observed from baseline to week 6 at doses 0.1 to 3.0 mg/kg. On average, CD8+ T cells showed more expanded clones than CD4+ T cells after ivuxolimab. Antigen specificity was not determined for the clonally expanded peripheral T cells.

Inclusive of the bounding cysteine and phenylalanine, the CDR3 is 16 residues long. Left in the record is the CDR3 DNA by itself, 48 bases read in frame from the first base. The germline V end is reduced by 0 bases and the J end by 2 bases; junction bases left unmatched: 5. According to the germline V gene (reference sequence), CDR1 reads LNHNV and CDR2 reads YYDKDF. Genomic DNA was isolated from the sorted cells so that the TCRbeta CDR3 region could be sequenced. The immunoSEQ Assay was used to sequence the TCRbeta CDR3 regions. TCRdb carries this immuneACCESS record with in-frame sequences only. Its versions omit some clonotypes, under half of them owing to an unresolved V gene in the studies checked, with the rest unexplained. The table for this sample lists roughly 70,000 clones; around 90% of them were counted only once. Of the sample, roughly 0.5% is held by the ten largest clones. On this clone itself: The clone's antigen remains unknown. No much larger clonotype is one base removed from it; base qualities were not supplied.

The trial excluded patients who had a history of autoimmune disease or were on systemic immunosuppression. Peripheral blood for TCR sequencing was collected from all dose cohorts at baseline, on cycle 4 day 1, and on cycle 7 day 1. Samples came from an open-label, multicenter, first-in-human phase I dose-escalation trial of ivuxolimab. Adults with locally advanced or metastatic melanoma, renal cell, hepatocellular, or head and neck squamous cell carcinoma were enrolled in the trial. Before TCR sequencing, CD4+ and CD8+ T cells were separately sorted from peripheral blood. The chain is made from TRBV15 and TRBJ2-3; 7 nucleotides in the junction match TRBD2. This clonotype was obtained from an adult with an advanced solid tumor such as melanoma, head and neck, liver or kidney cancer. Sequencing was performed on CD4+ or CD8+ T cells sorted from blood, taken in a trial of the OX40 agonist ivuxolimab. The sequenced DNA is TGTGCCACCAGCAGAGAGGCAGCGGGGCCCACAGATACGCAGTATTTT. This yields the protein CATSREAAGPTDTQYF.